The 7 T cell receptor beta chains listed next were all sequenced from one sample in a study of T cells in tumors after PD-1 blockade. Assay: immunoSEQ multiplex PCR; the TCRdb copy retains only in-frame clones and omits some. The data show approximately 3,500 clones, about 70% seen once. This sample comprised tumor tissue, obtained before anti-PD-1 treatment. The receptors originated from a human donor with basal cell carcinoma.

The V gene is TRBV6-2 or TRBV6-3, the J gene TRBJ2-3; D tentatively fits TRBD1 or TRBD2 (5 bases each). This CDR3 comprises 15 residues. Germline assignment: CDR1 MNHEY and CDR2 SVGEGT. Trimming stripped 2 bases from V and 5 bases from J, with 14 bases between. This chain's CDR3 is CASSYGGEALDTQYF. Here the CDR3 DNA reads TGTGCCAGCAGTTACGGGGGTGAGGCCTTAGATACGCAGTATTTT.

This chain joins TRBV18 and TRBJ2-3; 11 bases agree with TRBD2. The CDR3 contains 20 residues. Germline V gives CDR1 KGHSH, CDR2 LQKENI. V lost 0 bases to trimming and J lost 4 bases; unmatched junction nucleotides: 15. In DNA form, the CDR3 reads TGTGCCAGCTCACCACCATGGGCTAGCGGGAGGAGATACGGACCAGATACGCAGTATTTT. Translated: CASSPPWASGRRYGPDTQYF.

This rearrangement joins TRBV19 to TRBJ2-5, with D maybe TRBD1 (5 bases). This CDR3 is built from 15 residues. V lost 2 bases, J lost 2 bases, and 12 bases lay in between. CDR1 and CDR2 (germline): LNHDA, SQIVND (reference sequence). CDR3 coding DNA: TGTGCCAGTAGTATACAGGGTTTGATGCAAGAGACCCAGTACTTC. It encodes CASSIQGLMQETQYF. The full variable domain, its missing parts supplied by reference TRBV19 and TRBJ2-5, is DGGITQSPKYLFRKEGQNVTLSCEQNLNHDAMYWYRQDPGQGLRLIYYSQIVNDFQKGDIAEGYSVSREKKESFPLTVTSAQKNPTAFYLCASSIQGLMQETQYFGPGTRLLVL.

This clone was detected once. The chain recombines TRBV7-3 with TRBJ2-4, with 11 bases fitting TRBD1. CDR3 length equals 21 residues. Losses at the gene ends were 1 base for V and 1 base for J; bases not matched to a gene: 15. Per the germline V gene, CDR1 is SGHTA and CDR2 is FQGTGA. As DNA, the CDR3 is TGTGCCAGCAGCTTAAGAGGTAAGGGACAGGGGGTCAGGAGGGCCAAAAACATTCAGTACTTC. Its translation: CASSLRGKGQGVRRAKNIQYF.

This chain uses TRBV3-1 (or the pseudogene TRBV3-2) with TRBJ1-5, with D perhaps TRBD1 (5 bases). Germline V gene sequence: CDR1 LGHDT, CDR2 YNNKEL (reference sequence). Trimming took 1 base from V and 5 from J, leaving 9 bases between them. The CDR3 is 14 amino acids. The CDR3 sequence: CASSQVWGDQPQHF. CDR3 in DNA: TGTGCCAGCAGCCAAGTTTGGGGGGATCAGCCCCAGCATTTT.

The chain links TRBV5-5 to TRBJ2-7; 8 bases agree with TRBD1. The CDR3 runs to 15 residues. V shed 0 bases, J shed 2 bases, and the junction held 4 bases outside the gene matches. In germline, CDR1 is SGHKS, CDR2 YYEKEE (reference sequence). Here the CDR3 reads CASSLGQGYAYEQYF. CDR3 DNA: TGTGCCAGCAGCTTGGGACAGGGGTACGCCTACGAGCAGTACTTC.

The genes are TRBV5-6 and TRBJ2-5, with D perhaps TRBD2 (6 bases). V was shortened by 0 bases and J by 5 bases, with 14 bases between the two germline ends. CDR1 is SGHDT and CDR2 is YYEEEE in the germline V gene. The CDR3 covers 15 residues. This CDR3 reads CASSLGGGAVETQYF. As DNA, the CDR3 is TGTGCCAGCAGCTTGGGTGGCGGGGCGGTGGAGACCCAGTACTTC. Variable domain in full (rest from reference TRBV5-6 and TRBJ2-5): DAGVTQSPTHLIKTRGQQVTLRCSPKSGHDTVSWYQQALGQGPQFIFQYYEEEERQRGNFPDRFSGHQFPNYSSELNVNALLLGDSALYLCASSLGGGAVETQYFGPGTRLLVL.